The clone carrying this T cell receptor (beta chain) came up many times. Its matching antigen is unknown. Unique molecular identifiers were attached to individual cDNA molecules during library preparation. A single record per CDR3 protein comes from TCRdb applying MiXCR to the RACE reads. The sample holds roughly 100,000 distinct CDR3 sequences, approximately 11% seen once. This sample is part of a study of human T cells and chemical hapten exposure. About the study: During the approximately 23-week study period, patients had diphenylcyclopropenone applied to the scalp every week.

Time point defined: patch test 1, 2 weeks after DPC sensitization. Treatment given: therapeutic diphenylcyclopropenone sensitization with weekly scalp DPC. Whole-study findings and limits: Donors' alopecia may make their immune response differ from healthy people's. The count of PT1 expanded TCRs correlated positively with patch test score.

This CDR3 region has 11 residues. Trimming pared 0 bases from V and 6 bases from J, leaving 3 bases between. In germline, CDR1 is MNHEY, CDR2 SVGEGT. The rearrangement uses TRBV6-2 or TRBV6-3 and TRBJ2-7; D gene uncertain. This clonotype was sampled from a woman aged 40 to 49 with alopecia areata. Some clones in this sample may be carry-over from other donors' samples. This specimen consisted of whole blood, obtained in connection with sensitization to the hapten diphenylcyclopropenone (DPC). Here the CDR3 reads CASSYSAEQYF. The CDR3 nucleotides read TGTGCCAGCAGTTACTCGGCCGAGCAGTACTTC.